This is a list of T cell receptor beta chains from one sample in a study of tumor-infiltrating lymphocytes in primary liver carcinoma. TCRdb re-called the multiplex PCR reads through MiXCR, storing one row per CDR3 protein. This table holds some 190,000 distinct CDR3 sequences, 50% to 75% found once. Material: peripheral blood. The receptors here all came from a man between 35 and 55 years old with primary liver carcinoma and hepatitis B virus infection. CDR3s include the opening cysteine and the closing phenylalanine or tryptophan. A D gene is named only where the DNA matches it firmly. Part of the rows lack a size; the others show once, few, many or a class for expanded clones.

NA TRBJ2-7 NA TRBV11-2 TGTGCCAGCAACTCGTCCGGGACGCCGGGTGAGGAGCAGTACTTC CASNSSGTPGEEQYF
few TRBJ2-1 TRBD2 TRBV29-1 TGCAGCGGTCTGGGACTAGCGGACAATGAGCAGTTCTTC CSGLGLADNEQFF
few TRBJ1-2 NA TRBV12-3/TRBV12-4 TGTGCCAGCAGTTACACGACAGGACCCTATGGCTACACCTTC CASSYTTGPYGYTF
once TRBJ2-7 TRBD1 TRBV4-2 TGTGCCAGCAGCCTCAATAAAGGGGGCGCTTCCCACGAGCAGTACTTC CASSLNKGGASHEQYF
NA TRBJ2-3 NA TRBV11-2 TGTGCCAGCAGCTTAGGGACTCCCAAAGGTACGCAATATTTT CASSLGTPKGTQYF
few TRBJ1-5 NA TRBV28 TGTGCCAGCGGGCCCGGGACTCCTCTCAATCAGCCCCAGCATTTT CASGPGTPLNQPQHF
NA TRBJ1-5 NA TRBV6-1 TGTGCCAGCCATACCTTATCAGAATTCAATCAGCCCCAGCATTTT CASHTLSEFNQPQHF
few TRBJ2-2 NA TRBV29-1 TGCAGCGTTGAAGAAGTCGAAGCGCCCCGCACCGGGGAGCTGTTTTTT CSVEEVEAPRTGELFF
NA TRBJ2-7 NA TRBV12-3/TRBV12-4 TGTGACAGCAGCTCACGGATGCAGTGTGAGCAGTACTTC CDSSSRMQCEQYF
NA TRBJ2-1 TRBD2 TRBV11-1 TGTGCTAGCAGCAGACTAGCGGAAGGGCGCAATGAGCAGTTCTTC CASSRLAEGRNEQFF
NA TRBJ1-5 TRBD1 TRBV4-1 TGCGCCAGCAGCCAGAGCGGGACAGGGTATGGTCCCCAGCATTTT CASSQSGTGYGPQHF
few TRBJ2-1 TRBD2 TRBV6-1 TGTGCCAGCAGTGAATATATCCTAGCGGGAGGCTCCTACAATGAGCAGTTCTTC CASSEYILAGGSYNEQFF
NA TRBJ2-5 NA TRBV10-3 TGTGCCATCAGTGCCACTAGCAGGGCGGGAAAAACCCAGTACTTC CAISATSRAGKTQYF
NA TRBJ2-5 NA TRBV10-2 TGCGCCAGCAGTGAAGGACAGAGACTACAAGAGATAACCCGGTACTTC CASSEGQRLQEITRYF
NA TRBJ1-5 NA TRBV7-8 TGTACCAGCAGCTTAGGGACCGTTCATAGCAATCAGCCCCAGCATTTT CTSSLGTVHSNQPQHF
NA TRBJ2-7 NA TRBV11-2 TGTGTCAGTAGCCTAGATCCGAGTTGGGAGCAGTACTTC CVSSLDPSWEQYF
NA TRBJ2-5 NA TRBV14 TGTGCCAGCAGCCAATCTGGGTTCCAAGAGACCCAGTACTTC CASSQSGFQETQYF
NA TRBJ2-1 TRBD2 TRBV4-2 TGTGCCAGCAGCCCCGGGGTAGCGGGCAATGAGCAGTTCTTC CASSPGVAGNEQFF
NA TRBJ2-3 TRBD1 TRBV12-3/TRBV12-4 TGTGCCAGCAGTTCGGGACAGGGGGTAACAGATACGCAGTATTTT CASSSGQGVTDTQYF
NA TRBJ2-7 TRBD1 TRBV6-1 TGTGTCAGCCCGGGACAGGGGACCTACGAGCAGTACTTC CVSPGQGTYEQYF
NA TRBJ1-1 NA TRBV5-4 TGTGCCAGCAGCTCCAAGGCAGGGAACACTGAAGCTTTCTTT CASSSKAGNTEAFF
NA TRBJ1-5 NA TRBV28 TGTGCCAGCAGTATGTACCAGGGAGGTCAGCCCCAGCATTTT CASSMYQGGQPQHF
NA TRBJ2-3 TRBD1 TRBV29-1 TGCAGCGCCGACAGGGCGAACACAGATACGCAGTATTTT CSADRANTDTQYF
few TRBJ2-5 TRBD1 TRBV6-2/TRBV6-3 TGTGCCAGCAGGAGACAGGGGACAGAGACCCAGTACTTC CASRRQGTETQYF
NA TRBJ2-5 TRBD2 TRBV10-3 TGTGCCATCAGTCCCGGGATAGCGGGAGTAGGTGAGACCCAGTACTTC CAISPGIAGVGETQYF
NA TRBJ2-7 NA TRBV6-6 TGTGCCAGCAGTCGGCTGGGAACCTACAAGCAGTACTTC CASSRLGTYKQYF
NA TRBJ1-2 TRBD1 TRBV4-1 TGCGCCAGCAACCGGGACAGGGCTGGCTACACCTTC CASNRDRAGYTF
NA TRBJ2-7 NA TRBV28 TGTGCCAGCAGACCGACCCTACCTGTCTACGAGCAGTACTTC CASRPTLPVYEQYF
many TRBJ2-3 TRBD2 TRBV29-1 TGCAGCGTTTTAGCGGGAGCAGTGGATACGCAGTATTTT CSVLAGAVDTQYF
NA TRBJ2-7 TRBD2 TRBV10-3 TGTGCCATCACCATTGGGGCTAGCGGTACATACGATCAGTACTTC CAITIGASGTYDQYF
NA TRBJ2-2 TRBD2 TRBV4-2 TGTGCCAGCAGCCAAGACGGGACTAGCGGACGGGACGGGGAGCTGTTTTTT CASSQDGTSGRDGELFF
NA TRBJ1-5 NA TRBV6-2/TRBV6-3 TGTGCCAGCAGTTCCTATAAAAATCAGCCCCAGCATTTT CASSSYKNQPQHF
NA TRBJ2-2 TRBD1 TRBV29-1 TGCAGCGCTGATGGGACAGCCGGGGAGCTGTTTTTT CSADGTAGELFF
NA TRBJ1-4 NA TRBV5-8 TGTGCCAGCAGCATGACAACTAATGAAAAACTGTTTTTT CASSMTTNEKLFF
once TRBJ2-7 TRBD2 TRBV6-1 TGTGCCAGCAGTGAGATGGGGACTAGCGGCTACGGGCAGTACTTC CASSEMGTSGYGQYF
NA TRBJ1-5 NA TRBV11-2 TGTGCCAGCAGCGGCCTAGATACAGGTCAGCCCCAGCATTTT CASSGLDTGQPQHF
many TRBJ2-5 NA TRBV11-2 TGTGCCAGCAGCTCGGGACGGAAGAGAACCCAGTACTTC CASSSGRKRTQYF
few TRBJ2-7 TRBD1 TRBV10-3 TGTGCCATCAGGACAGGGGGCCAGGGCGAGCAGTACTTC CAIRTGGQGEQYF
many TRBJ2-1 TRBD2 TRBV11-2 TGTGCCAGCAGCTACTCTTCGACTAGCGGGAGGGGAGGCGGGTTCTTC CASSYSSTSGRGGGFF
NA TRBJ2-7 NA TRBV28 TGTGCCTCCCGGGACCTTACTACAAGCTACGAGCAGTACTTC CASRDLTTSYEQYF
NA TRBJ2-3 NA TRBV11-2 TGTACCAGCAGCTTTCAGGCTTCTAACACAGATACGCAGTATTTT CTSSFQASNTDTQYF
NA TRBJ1-2 NA TRBV11-2 TGTGCCAGCAGCCTGGGCTCCCAGGGGGGCTACACCTTC CASSLGSQGGYTF
NA TRBJ2-1 NA TRBV11-3 TGTGTCAGCAGCTTAAGGGTAGACAATGAGCGGTTCTTC CVSSLRVDNERFF
NA TRBJ2-7 NA TRBV5-4 TGTGCCAGCAGCTTGTGGCAGGGGATTTACGAGCAGTACTTC CASSLWQGIYEQYF
once TRBJ1-1 NA TRBV7-9 TGTGCCAGCGGCTTAGAACGAGACGCTGTAGGAGCTTTCTTT CASGLERDAVGAFF
NA TRBJ2-1 NA TRBV14 TGTGCCAGCAACCTCGCCAGGAGCAATGAGCAGTTCTTC CASNLARSNEQFF
NA TRBJ1-3 NA TRBV6-1 TGTGCCAGCAGTGAAGCAACCTCCCTCGCCGACACCATATATTTT CASSEATSLADTIYF
NA TRBJ2-1 TRBD2 TRBV5-6 TGTGCCAGCTGCAGAACTAGCGACTCCTTCAATGAGCAGCTCTTC CASCRTSDSFNEQLF
NA TRBJ2-1 NA TRBV29-1 TGCAGCGCTGAGAGGCCGGGGGCGAGCTCCTACAATGAGCAGTTCTTC CSAERPGASSYNEQFF
NA TRBJ2-3 TRBD2 TRBV29-1 TGCAGCGGCGAACCGACTAGCGGGAGGCTGGGAGATATGCAGTATTTT CSGEPTSGRLGDMQYF
once TRBJ2-3 TRBD2 TRBV28 TGTGCCAGCAGCCAAACTAGCGGGATCACAGATACGCAGTATTTT CASSQTSGITDTQYF
NA TRBJ2-3 NA TRBV28 TGTACCAGCAGTTTCCTCACAGATACGCAGTATTTT CTSSFLTDTQYF